This record covers a single T cell receptor (beta chain). This entry comes from a study of blood T cell repertoires in COVID-19. Whole-study context: Spain, Italy and the United States supplied samples that represented acute and convalescent COVID-19. The analysed material was cDNA or gDNA that came from T cells, B-cell-depleted T cells, or PBMCs.

In the authors' methods: Reference gene primer amplification gave nucleated cell count estimates. Generated by immunoSEQ multiplex PCR, the TCRdb table keeps only in-frame clones and is missing some. That table furnishes V, J and clone size, whereas the DNA furnished D and trimming. Of roughly 200,000 clones in the sample, about 90% were seen once. V gave up 5 bases and J gave up 6 bases; unmatched junction bases: 2. This CDR3 is 12 amino acids long. Germline V gene data show CDR1 as MNHEY and CDR2 as SVGAGI. This sequence joins TRBV6-5 and TRBJ2-7, with 9 bases fitting TRBD1. The specimen sequenced was peripheral blood. This TCR came from a woman aged 18-35 years who had recovered from COVID-19. Written as DNA, the CDR3 is TGTGCCAGCAGTCACAGGGGGCTCGAGCAGTACTTC. This sequence encodes CASSHRGLEQYF.